This entry describes one T cell receptor (beta chain). Per the original data handling: Amplification from reference gene primers served as the basis for estimated nucleated cell counts. Clones were read by immunoSEQ multiplex PCR, and TCRdb kept only the in-frame ones, dropping some. Clone size and the V and J calls come from that table; the DNA yielded D and trimming. The sample has around 150,000 clones; around nine tenths are singletons. Trimming pared 1 base from V and 7 bases from J, leaving 13 bases between. There are 13 residues in the CDR3. Germline values: CDR1 GTSNPN, CDR2 SVGIG (reference sequence). This sample was included in a study of blood T cell repertoires in COVID-19. Study information: Donors in the United States, Italy and Spain gave samples during acute or convalescent COVID-19.

The chain uses TRBV30 and TRBJ1-2, with D perhaps matching TRBD1 (6 bases). Sequences were obtained from peripheral blood. This receptor was taken from a woman aged 40 to 50 with acute or convalescent COVID-19. The CDR3 loop reads CAWSAGGGGGYTF. The CDR3 coding sequence is TGTGCCTGGAGTGCAGGAGGGGGGGGTGGCTACACCTTC.